This is a list of T cell receptor beta chains from one sample in a study of T cells in Graves' hyperthyroidism and ophthalmopathy. TCRdb independently ran MiXCR on the multiplex PCR reads; one entry per CDR3 protein. The repertoire has 300,000 to 500,000 distinct CDR3 sequences, just under 15% of them found once; the top ten carry 32%. Sequenced: blood. Receptor source: a woman between 25 and 40 years old with Graves' hyperthyroidism. CDR3s include the opening cysteine and the closing phenylalanine or tryptophan. The D gene is left open where the match is weak. Clone size is not always given. Where it is, it says once, few, many or a class for expanded clones.

v_gene	d_gene	j_gene	abundance	CDR3nt	CDR3aa
TRBV3-1	TRBD2	TRBJ2-1	many	TGTGCCAGCAGGGGGGGGACTAGCGGGACCAGCTCCTACAATGAGCAGTTCTTC	CASRGGTSGTSSYNEQFF
TRBV7-9	TRBD1	TRBJ2-7	-	TGTGCCAGCAGCGCGGACAGGGGGAATCCTAACGAGCAGTACTTC	CASSADRGNPNEQYF
TRBV5-1	-	TRBJ2-5	many	TGCGCCAGCAGCTTGGACAGGGTAGAGACCCAGTACTTC	CASSLDRVETQYF
TRBV12-3/TRBV12-4	-	TRBJ2-7	-	TGTGCCAGCACCCTTGGGGGGCAGGGCTACGAGCAGTACTTC	CASTLGGQGYEQYF
TRBV5-1	-	TRBJ1-5	-	TGCGCCAGCAGCCCCGAGGGTGGCGGACAGCCCCAGCATTTT	CASSPEGGGQPQHF
TRBV9	TRBD1	TRBJ1-4	-	TGTGCCAGCAGCCGGGACAGCTATGCAACTAATGAAAAACTGTTTTTT	CASSRDSYATNEKLFF
TRBV28	-	TRBJ2-2	-	TGTGCCAGCAGTTGGGGATTAGCGGCGAACACCGGGGAGCTGTTTTTT	CASSWGLAANTGELFF
TRBV28	TRBD2	TRBJ2-1	many	TGTGCCAGCAGCTCCCCCCTAGCGGGAGTATTGAATGAGCAGTTCTTC	CASSSPLAGVLNEQFF
TRBV28	TRBD2	TRBJ2-2	few	TGTGCCAGCAGTTTCGAGGGACTAGCGGGATCCGGGGAGCTGTTTTTT	CASSFEGLAGSGELFF
TRBV29-1	-	TRBJ2-3	few	TGCAGCGTTCGGCCAGTGAGCACAGATACGCAGTATTTT	CSVRPVSTDTQYF
TRBV30	-	TRBJ2-7	many	TGTGCCTGGAGTGGTAATAGGGGCGGCGAGCAGTACTTC	CAWSGNRGGEQYF
TRBV28	-	TRBJ1-4	-	TGTGCCGGCAGCAAACCCGAAAAACTGTTTTTT	CAGSKPEKLFF
TRBV5-4	TRBD2	TRBJ2-3	-	TGTGCCAGCTCGAAGACTAGCGGGATGTTAGATACGCAGTATTTT	CASSKTSGMLDTQYF
TRBV11-3	-	TRBJ2-7	-	TGTGCCAGCAGCCCACGGAAGAGCGGAACCTTCCTTTACGAGCAGTACTTC	CASSPRKSGTFLYEQYF